These 8 T cell receptor beta chains came from one sample sequenced in a study of blood T cell repertoires in COVID-19. The table came from immunoSEQ multiplex PCR; TCRdb's copy has only in-frame clones and leaves some out. Of 350,000 or so clones in the sample, about 92% were seen once. Sequenced input: peripheral blood. The receptors here all came from a woman aged 60-70 years with COVID-19, enrolled during active disease.

The genes are TRBV3-1 (or the pseudogene TRBV3-2) and TRBJ2-7; the match to TRBD1 covers 7 bases. V dropped 6 bases and J dropped 5; count of bases not matched to a gene: 4. The germline V gene encodes CDR1 LGHDT and CDR2 YNNKEL (reference sequence). CDR3 size: 12 residues. The CDR3 sequence: CASSHRGHEQYF. DNA for the CDR3: TGTGCCAGCAGTCACAGGGGCCACGAGCAGTACTTC.

J is TRBJ1-2 and V is TRBV5-1, with a weak D call TRBD1 (6 bases). Per the germline V gene, CDR1 is SGHRS and CDR2 is YFSETQ. This CDR3 comprises 16 residues. Trimming shortened V by 4 bases and J by 0 bases, and 16 bases separated the two germline ends. CDR3 in DNA: TGCGCCAGCAGCAAACGGACAGCTTTAGCTAACTATGGCTACACCTTC. Protein product: CASSKRTALANYGYTF.

The chain combines TRBV7-3 with TRBJ2-3, with a tentative D call TRBD1 (6 bases). The length of the CDR3 is 14 residues. V lost 4 bases and J lost 5, with 13 bases in between. CDR1 and CDR2 (germline): SGHTA, FQGTGA. CDR3 amino acids: CASSSGQPRDTQYF. Written as DNA, the CDR3 is TGTGCCAGCAGCTCCGGACAGCCCCGAGATACGCAGTATTTT.

The chain employs TRBV5-1 and TRBJ2-1; D call uncertain. This CDR3 is built from 14 residues. Germline lookup yields CDR1 SGHRS and CDR2 YFSETQ. V was pared by 2 bases and J by 6 bases, with 12 bases between. CDR3 sequence reads: CASSFRESRNEQFF. CDR3 bases: TGCGCCAGCAGCTTTAGAGAATCTCGCAATGAGCAGTTCTTC.

About this clone itself: This specimen includes other DNA sequences encoding the same CDR3. The rearrangement uses TRBV5-1 and TRBJ2-2; 13 bases are a match to TRBD2. The CDR3 length is 17 residues. V was clipped by 1 base and J by 3 bases; unmatched bases: 3. CDR1 SGHRS and CDR2 YFSETQ come from the germline V gene. The CDR3 coding sequence is TGCGCCAGCAGCTTGACTAGCGGGGGGGCCGACACCGGGGAGCTGTTTTTT. It encodes CASSLTSGGADTGELFF.

The chain employs TRBV5-5 and TRBJ2-1; 7 bases line up with TRBD2. Germline CDR1 reads SGHKS; CDR2 reads YYEKEE (reference sequence). V gave up 0 bases and J gave up 0 bases; unmatched junction bases: 6. This CDR3 is built from 17 residues. The CDR3 reads CASSLVYGGSSYNEQFF. The CDR3 nucleotides are TGTGCCAGCAGCTTGGTCTACGGGGGGAGCTCCTACAATGAGCAGTTCTTC.

This clone was counted only a few times. The CDR3 region is CASSRDREFKGYTF. CDR3 DNA sequence: TGTGCCAGCAGCCGGGACAGGGAGTTCAAAGGCTACACCTTC. The chain links TRBV7-9 to TRBJ1-2, with 9 bases lining up with TRBD1. Trimming cost V 5 bases and J 8 bases; bases outside gene matches: 9. CDR3 length: 14 amino acids. Germline loops: CDR1 SEHNR, CDR2 FQNEAQ (reference sequence).

This chain joins TRBV7-6 and TRBJ2-7; D ambiguous. The CDR3 runs 14 residues. The V end was cut by 1 base, the J end by 0 bases, with 7 bases between. Per germline, CDR1 SGHVS and CDR2 FNYEAQ. CDR3 DNA: TGTGCCAGCAGCTTAGAACCTAGCTCCTACGAGCAGTACTTC. Translated: CASSLEPSSYEQYF.